These 10 T cell receptor beta chains were sequenced from one sample in a study of OX40 agonist ivuxolimab in advanced cancers. This table comes from immunoSEQ multiplex PCR, and its TCRdb copy is limited to in-frame clones, with some not included. The sample has 45,000 to 60,000 clones, around nine tenths seen once; the top ten hold roughly 8.1%. The specimen was CD4+ or CD8+ T cells sorted from blood, collected in a trial of the OX40 agonist ivuxolimab. These receptors were collected from an adult with an advanced solid tumor such as melanoma, head and neck, liver or kidney cancer.

DNA of the CDR3: TGTGCCAGCAGCTTCAGCGGGAGAGGCACGGGCTCCTACGAGCAGTACTTC. It is translated as CASSFSGRGTGSYEQYF. The genes are TRBV11-2 and TRBJ2-7, with TRBD2 identical over 8 bases. The CDR3 is made up of 17 amino acids. J gave up 0 bases and V 3 bases, and 10 bases lay outside the gene matches. Germline assignment: CDR1 SGHAT and CDR2 FQNNGV. Supplemented by reference TRBV11-2 and TRBJ2-7, the full variable domain reads EAGVAQSPRYKIIEKRQSVAFWCNPISGHATLYWYQQILGQGPKLLIQFQNNGVVDDSQLPKDRFSAERLKGVDSTLKIQPAKLEDSAVYLCASSFSGRGTGSYEQYFGPGTRLTVT.

The chain carries TRBV6-1 and TRBJ2-7, with 7 positions matching TRBD1. Trimming cost V 5 bases and J 3 bases; bases outside gene matches: 7. CDR3 length: 14 residues. The germline V gene encodes CDR1 MNHNS and CDR2 SASEGT. The CDR3 DNA follows: TGTGCCAGCAGTAGACAGGGAGCTCTCTACGAGCAGTACTTC. It translates to CASSRQGALYEQYF.

This chain links TRBV18 with TRBJ1-2; D gene ambiguous. The V gene lost 1 base and the J gene lost 8 bases, with 8 bases spanning the gap. The CDR3 runs 12 residues. Germline V gene sequence: CDR1 KGHSH, CDR2 LQKENI. For the CDR3, the DNA is TGTGCCAGCTCACCACAGGATAGAGGCTACACCTTC. Translated, it gives CASSPQDRGYTF.

This chain links TRBV28 with TRBJ1-5; D is perhaps TRBD1 (5 bases). Trimming removed 6 bases at V and 5 bases at J, with 20 bases between. The CDR3 length is 16 residues. Looked up from germline, CDR1 is MDHEN and CDR2 is SYDVKM. CDR3 loop: CASRPRDPEGYQPQHF. In DNA, the CDR3 is TGTGCCAGCAGGCCCCGGGACCCAGAAGGGTATCAGCCCCAGCATTTT.

The V gene is TRBV4-3, the J gene TRBJ2-1; perhaps TRBD2 as D (6 bases). Trimming pared 0 bases from V and 7 bases from J, leaving 16 bases between. This CDR3 comprises 16 residues. The germline V gene encodes CDR1 LGHNA and CDR2 YSLEER. CDR3 coding DNA: TGCGCCAGCAGCCAAGAAAGTGCGACTAGGTATAATGAGCAGTTCTTC. It codes for CASSQESATRYNEQFF.

The V gene is TRBV9, the J gene TRBJ1-4; D not certain. Trimming took 3 bases from V and 1 from J, leaving 10 bases between them. This CDR3 comprises 15 residues. Germline V gene sequence: CDR1 SGDLS, CDR2 YYNGEE. DNA for the CDR3: TGTGCCAGCAGCGCCCGCGCAGGAACTAATGAAAAACTGTTTTTT. Translation gives CASSARAGTNEKLFF. Full variable domain (missing parts from reference TRBV9 and TRBJ1-4): DSGVTQTPKHLITATGQRVTLRCSPRSGDLSVYWYQQSLDQGLQFLIQYYNGEERAKGNILERFSAQQFPDLHSELNLSSLELGDSALYFCASSARAGTNEKLFFGSGTQLSVL.

As to this clone: Other DNA variants within this sample encode the same CDR3. The chain combines TRBV2 with TRBJ1-5; D might be TRBD1 (5 bases). Germline CDR1 and CDR2: SNHLY and FYNNEI. V was trimmed by 5 bases and J by 9 bases, leaving 23 bases between them. The CDR3 is 16 residues long. CDR3 in amino acids: CASSSISGGGPRPQHF. CDR3 nucleotides: TGTGCCAGCAGTTCCATATCTGGGGGGGGTCCGCGGCCCCAGCATTTT.

This clone has just a few counts. The J gene is TRBJ1-2, the V gene TRBV11-2; tentatively, D is TRBD1 (5 bases). Germline V lookup: CDR1 SGHAT, CDR2 FQNNGV. CDR3 length: 16 amino acids. V lost 1 base and J lost 1, with 13 bases in between. CDR3 in amino acids: CASSLVKGERNYGYTF. The CDR3 region has the DNA TGTGCCAGCAGCTTAGTTAAAGGGGAACGTAACTATGGCTACACCTTC.

The V gene is TRBV30, the J gene TRBJ2-5, with 13 positions matching TRBD2. The CDR3 length is 16 residues. Per germline, CDR1 GTSNPN and CDR2 SVGIG (reference sequence). V was pared by 4 bases and J by 2 bases, with 7 bases of the junction left unmatched. The DNA for the CDR3 is TGTGCCTGGAACCCGGGACTAGCGGGAAGTCAAGAGACCCAGTACTTC. This gives the protein CAWNPGLAGSQETQYF.

This chain joins TRBV28 and TRBJ1-1; D is uncertain. Trimming removed 8 bases from V and 2 bases from J, with 6 bases in between. Germline V gene sequence: CDR1 MDHEN, CDR2 SYDVKM. The CDR3 consists of 11 residues. The CDR3 here is CASWGNTEAFF. CDR3 DNA sequence: TGTGCCAGCTGGGGTAACACTGAAGCTTTCTTT.